This note documents a single T cell receptor (beta chain) sequence. This clone was observed a handful of times. No antigen is known for it. Within one base of it there is no much larger clone, and no base qualities were kept. Healthy HIV-negative adults with no recently reported acute infections or vaccinations were included as donors. Only Caucasian adults living in Nashville, Tennessee, USA were represented among the donors. Magnetic negative selection was used to enrich CD4+ T cells, after which naive cells were positively selected on CD45RA and the negative fraction became the memory subset. After blood collection by leukapheresis, PBMCs were isolated using Ficoll-Histopaque density gradient centrifugation and then cryopreserved in the vapor phase of liquid nitrogen. Purity and quantity of every magnetically sorted T cell population were checked by analytical flow cytometry. Each sorted fraction had its genomic DNA isolated and then quantified by UV absorbance on a Nanodrop 2000c.

Including the terminal cysteine and phenylalanine, the CDR3 comprises 15 residues. Only CDR3 DNA remains: 45 bases, in frame from the first base. V is clipped by 7 bases and J by 0 bases, and the sequence between their germline boundaries is 13 bases long. The germline V gene yields SGHVS for CDR1 and FQNEAQ for CDR2. Using the deep immunoSEQ assay, TCR CDR3 regions were amplified from genomic DNA by multiplex PCR. Genomic DNA extracted from each cell subset was distributed evenly over all wells of several immunoSEQ 96-well plates, and each plate served as one replicate. Each replicate PCR for sorted subsets received about 200 ng genomic DNA, equal to 30,000 or so T cell genomes. Purified libraries were measured with a Qubit 3.0 fluorometer, size-checked on a Bioanalyzer 2100, and measured again with the KAPA Library Quantification kit. A separate single-read 150-cycle Illumina NextSeq 550 flow cell was used to sequence each immunoSEQ 96-well plate. In the authors' own workflow: Because the immunoSEQ output included only junctional sequences and no quality scores, the filtering could not be the same as the filtering used for full-length reads. Sequences were annotated with PyIR, a Python wrapper for IgBLAST v1.9, and V/J genes and CDR3 were assigned using IMGT germline references. Reads were removed for weak V/J assignments (E-value above 1e-6), missing CDR3, stop codons, out-of-frame junctions, or ambiguous translated residues. V3J clonotypes were defined as sequences sharing an identical inferred V gene, J gene, and CDR3 amino acid sequence. Percentage overlap between repertoires was computed as shared unique clonotypes divided by the size of the smaller repertoire. RTK rarefaction, the Chao1 estimator, and Recon v2.1 estimates of unobserved clonotypes were used to assess repertoire richness. Generation probabilities were computed with OLGA for all TCRbeta clonotypes obtained by the gDNA method from several donors. TCRdb limited this immuneACCESS table to in-frame rearrangements with V and J called. A share of clones is missing; checked studies link under half to unresolved V genes, and the rest is unexplained. Clone size and V and J calls were adopted from that table, with D and trimming inferred from the DNA. This sample gives around 1,100,000 clones in total; approximately 75% of them show up just once. In total, the top ten clones hold 0.89% of the sample.

This specimen belongs to a study of shared clonotypes between healthy human individuals (TCRdb year 2020). With regard to the full study: A couple of women and three men aged 18 to 49 years were included in the cohort. For each donor, three plates each were used for CD4 naive and CD4 memory, two plates were used for CD8 naive, and one plate was used for CD8 memory. Between about 0.94 and 8.9 billion PBMCs per donor were obtained by leukapheresis. To increase sequencing depth and limit assay-specific biases, TCR repertoire library preparation and sequencing were carried out by different laboratories using diverse techniques. The study deeply sequenced blood TCR repertoires of about 5 healthy adults to estimate repertoire size and the extent of clonotype sharing between individuals. On the study overall, not on this receptor specifically: Only blood was sampled, and tissue TCR repertoires likely differ from those in blood. Across a few donors, roughly 5% of naive CD4, around 3.5% of naive CD8, 2% to 2.5% of memory CD4, and roughly 0.41% of memory CD8 clonotypes were shared. Rarefaction of sorted-subset datasets indicated incomplete sequencing despite the large sequencing depth. Naive subsets generally had larger estimated clonotype richness than memory subsets. Because the study included a small number of donors, the genetic and exposure-history diversity represented was limited. Based on pairwise subsampling, the degree of clonotype sharing among donors was expected to be affected by sequencing depth. Compared with non-shared clonotypes, the clonotypes found in all four sorted-subset donors had higher generation probabilities.

The sample comprised memory CD4+ T cells from PBMCs. Interpreted using the paper, the cell subset or site label stands for: CD45RA-negative fraction. The receptor's source is a man younger than 35 in good health. Some clones in this sample may be carry-over from other donors' samples. The chain is encoded by TRBV7-8 joined to TRBJ1-5, with the D gene uncertain. The DNA sequence is TGTGCCAGCAACCCGGAGGGTTTTAGCAATCAGCCCCAGCATTTT. Its amino acids are CASNPEGFSNQPQHF.